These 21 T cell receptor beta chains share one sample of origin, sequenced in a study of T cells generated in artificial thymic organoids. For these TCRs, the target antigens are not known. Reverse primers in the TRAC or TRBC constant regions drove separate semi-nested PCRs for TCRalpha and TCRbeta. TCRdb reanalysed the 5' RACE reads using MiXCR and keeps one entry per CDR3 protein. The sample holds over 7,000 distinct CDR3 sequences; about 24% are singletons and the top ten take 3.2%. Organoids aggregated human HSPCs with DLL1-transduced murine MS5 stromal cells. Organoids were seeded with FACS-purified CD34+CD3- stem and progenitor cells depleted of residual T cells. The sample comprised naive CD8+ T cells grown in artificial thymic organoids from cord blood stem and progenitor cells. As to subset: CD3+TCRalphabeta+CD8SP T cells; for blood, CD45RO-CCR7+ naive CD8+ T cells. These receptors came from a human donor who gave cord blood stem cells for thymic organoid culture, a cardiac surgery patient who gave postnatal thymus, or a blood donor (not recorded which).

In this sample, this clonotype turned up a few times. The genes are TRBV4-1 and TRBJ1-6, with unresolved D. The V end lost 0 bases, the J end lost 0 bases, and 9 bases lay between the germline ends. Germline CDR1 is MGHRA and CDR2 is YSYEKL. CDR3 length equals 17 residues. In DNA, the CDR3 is TGCGCCAGCAGCCAAGATTGGAGTCTCTCCTATAATTCACCCCTCCACTTT. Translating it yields CASSQDWSLSYNSPLHF.

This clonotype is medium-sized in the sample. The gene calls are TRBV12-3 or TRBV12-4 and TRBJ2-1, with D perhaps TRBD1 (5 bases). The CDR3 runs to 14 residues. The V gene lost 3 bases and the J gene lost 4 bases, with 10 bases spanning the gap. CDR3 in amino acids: CASSFPRQYNEQFF. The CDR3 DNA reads TGTGCCAGCAGTTTCCCCCGACAGTACAATGAGCAGTTCTTC.

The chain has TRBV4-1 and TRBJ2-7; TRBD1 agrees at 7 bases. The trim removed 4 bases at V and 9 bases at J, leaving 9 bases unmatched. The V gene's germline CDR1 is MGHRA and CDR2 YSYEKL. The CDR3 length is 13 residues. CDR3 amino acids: CASSRWAGGAQYF. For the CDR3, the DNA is TGCGCCAGCAGCCGGTGGGCAGGGGGAGCGCAGTACTTC.

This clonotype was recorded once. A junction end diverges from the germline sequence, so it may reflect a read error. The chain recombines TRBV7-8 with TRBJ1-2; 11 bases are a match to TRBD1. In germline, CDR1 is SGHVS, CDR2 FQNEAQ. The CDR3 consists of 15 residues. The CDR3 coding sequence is TGTGTCAGCAGCCGCTGGACAGGGGGCAGCTATGGCTACACCTTC. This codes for CVSSRWTGGSYGYTF.

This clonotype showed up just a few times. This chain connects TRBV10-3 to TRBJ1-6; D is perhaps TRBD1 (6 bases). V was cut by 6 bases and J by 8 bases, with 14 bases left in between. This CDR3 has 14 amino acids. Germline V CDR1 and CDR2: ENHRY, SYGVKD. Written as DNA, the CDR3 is TGTGCCATCAGCCTACAGGGAGCAGATTCACCCCTCCACTTT. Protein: CAISLQGADSPLHF.

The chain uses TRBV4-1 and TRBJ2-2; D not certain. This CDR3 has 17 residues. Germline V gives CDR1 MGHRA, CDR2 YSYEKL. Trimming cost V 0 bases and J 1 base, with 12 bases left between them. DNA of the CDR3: TGCGCCAGCAGCCAAGATTTCGCCAACTTGAACACCGGGGAGCTGTTTTTT. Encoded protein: CASSQDFANLNTGELFF.

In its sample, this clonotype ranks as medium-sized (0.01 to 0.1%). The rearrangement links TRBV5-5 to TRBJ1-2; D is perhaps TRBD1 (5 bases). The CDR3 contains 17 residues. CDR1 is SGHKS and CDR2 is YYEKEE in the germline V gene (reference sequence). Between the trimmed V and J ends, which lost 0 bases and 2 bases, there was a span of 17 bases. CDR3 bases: TGTGCCAGCAGCTTGGAGTGGCGGGGGTGGAGGAACTATGGCTACACCTTC. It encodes CASSLEWRGWRNYGYTF.

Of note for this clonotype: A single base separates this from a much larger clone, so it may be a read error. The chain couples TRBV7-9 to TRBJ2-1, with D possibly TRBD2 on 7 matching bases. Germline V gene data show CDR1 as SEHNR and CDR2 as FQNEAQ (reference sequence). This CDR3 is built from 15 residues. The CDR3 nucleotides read TGTGCCAGCAGCGAACGGGGGGCTCTATACAATAAGCAGTTCTTC. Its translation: CASSERGALYNKQFF.

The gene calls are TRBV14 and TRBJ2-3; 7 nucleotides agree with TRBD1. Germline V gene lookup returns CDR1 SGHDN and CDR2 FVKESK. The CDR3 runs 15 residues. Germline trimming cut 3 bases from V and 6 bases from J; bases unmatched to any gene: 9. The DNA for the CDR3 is TGTGCCAGCAGCCACCTCAGGGGGATATCGGATACGCAGTATTTT. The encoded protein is CASSHLRGISDTQYF.

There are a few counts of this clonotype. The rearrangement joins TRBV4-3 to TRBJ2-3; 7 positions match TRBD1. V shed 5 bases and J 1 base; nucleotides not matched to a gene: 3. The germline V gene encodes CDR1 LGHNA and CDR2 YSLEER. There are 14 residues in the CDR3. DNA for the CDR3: TGCGCCAGCAGCAAGGGGGCGCGCACAGATACGCAGTATTTT. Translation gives CASSKGARTDTQYF.

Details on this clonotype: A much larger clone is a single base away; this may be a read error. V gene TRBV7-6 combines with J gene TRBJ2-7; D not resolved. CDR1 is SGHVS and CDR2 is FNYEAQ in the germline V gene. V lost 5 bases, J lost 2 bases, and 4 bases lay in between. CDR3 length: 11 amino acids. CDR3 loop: CASSPTYEQYF. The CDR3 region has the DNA TGTGCCAGCAGCCCCACCTACGAGCAGTACTTC.

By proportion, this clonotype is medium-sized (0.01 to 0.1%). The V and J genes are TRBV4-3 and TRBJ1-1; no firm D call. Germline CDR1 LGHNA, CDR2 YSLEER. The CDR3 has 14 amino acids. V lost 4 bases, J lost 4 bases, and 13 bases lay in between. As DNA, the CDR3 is TGCGCCAGCAGCCTTGACATCTTCTTCACTGAAGCTTTCTTT. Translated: CASSLDIFFTEAFF.

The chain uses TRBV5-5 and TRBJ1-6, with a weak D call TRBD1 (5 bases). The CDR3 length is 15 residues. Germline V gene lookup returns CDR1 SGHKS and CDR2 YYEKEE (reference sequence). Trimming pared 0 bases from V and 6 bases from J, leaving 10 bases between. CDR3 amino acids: CASSLAGPGNSPLHF. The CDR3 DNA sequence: TGTGCCAGCAGCTTGGCGGGGCCGGGTAATTCACCCCTCCACTTT.

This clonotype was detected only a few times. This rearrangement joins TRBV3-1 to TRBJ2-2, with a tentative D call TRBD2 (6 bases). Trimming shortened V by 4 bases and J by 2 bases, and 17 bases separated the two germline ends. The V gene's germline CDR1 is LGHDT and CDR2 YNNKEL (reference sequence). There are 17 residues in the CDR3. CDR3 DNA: TGTGCCAGCAGCCGACAGCTGTGCGGGGCAAACACCGGGGAGCTGTTTTTT. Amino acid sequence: CASSRQLCGANTGELFF.

The DNA of the CDR3 is TGTGCCAGCGGAAAGATCGCCTACGAGCAGTACTTC. It yields the protein CASGKIAYEQYF. The rearrangement joins TRBV3-1 to TRBJ2-7; D gene unclear. Trimming stripped 8 bases from V and 2 bases from J, with 10 bases between. The CDR3 covers 12 residues. The germline V gene has CDR1 LGHDT and CDR2 YNNKEL (reference sequence).

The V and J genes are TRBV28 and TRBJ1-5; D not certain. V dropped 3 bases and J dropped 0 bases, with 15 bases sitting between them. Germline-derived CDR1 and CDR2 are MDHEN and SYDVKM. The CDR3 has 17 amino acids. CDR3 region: CASSFPYRGYSNQPQHF. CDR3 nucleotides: TGTGCCAGCAGTTTCCCCTATAGAGGGTATAGCAATCAGCCCCAGCATTTT.

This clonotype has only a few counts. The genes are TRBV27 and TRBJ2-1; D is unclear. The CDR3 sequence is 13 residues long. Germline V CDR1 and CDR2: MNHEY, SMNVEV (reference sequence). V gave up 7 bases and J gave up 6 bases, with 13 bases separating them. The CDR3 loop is CASTIGSFNEQFF. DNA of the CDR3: TGTGCCAGCACCATTGGCAGCTTCAATGAGCAGTTCTTC.

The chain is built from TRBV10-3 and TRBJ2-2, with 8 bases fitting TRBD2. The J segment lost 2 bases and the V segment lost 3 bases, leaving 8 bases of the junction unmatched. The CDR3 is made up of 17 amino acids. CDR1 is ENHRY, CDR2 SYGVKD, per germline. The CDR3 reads CAISETGGGCNTGELFF. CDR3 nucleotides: TGTGCCATCAGTGAAACGGGCGGGGGGTGCAACACCGGGGAGCTGTTTTTT.

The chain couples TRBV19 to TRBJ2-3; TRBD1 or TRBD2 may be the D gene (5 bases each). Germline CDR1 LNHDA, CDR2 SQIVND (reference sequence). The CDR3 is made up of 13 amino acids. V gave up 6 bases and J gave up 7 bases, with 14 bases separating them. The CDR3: CASRATGGHTQYF. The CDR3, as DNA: TGTGCCAGTAGGGCTACTGGGGGACATACGCAGTATTTT.

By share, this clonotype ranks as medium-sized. The CDR3 loop reads CASSTTGAYEQYF. CDR3 sequence (DNA): TGTGCCAGCAGTACGACAGGGGCCTACGAGCAGTACTTC. The rearrangement links TRBV27 to TRBJ2-7, with TRBD1 matching 8 bases. CDR1 MNHEY and CDR2 SMNVEV come from the germline V gene (reference sequence). The CDR3 length is 13 residues. Germline trimming cut 5 bases from V and 2 bases from J; bases unmatched to any gene: 2.

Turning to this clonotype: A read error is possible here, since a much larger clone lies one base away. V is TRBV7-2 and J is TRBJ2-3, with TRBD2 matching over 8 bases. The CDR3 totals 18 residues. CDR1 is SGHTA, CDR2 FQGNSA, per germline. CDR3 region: CASSLGTRVPLSIDTQYF. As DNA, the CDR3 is TGTGCCAGCAGCTTGGGGACTAGGGTCCCGCTTAGCATAGATACGCAGTATTTT.